This passage covers 32 T cell receptor beta chains from one sample sequenced in a study of shared clonotypes between healthy human individuals. TCRdb's copy holds only in-frame clones and misses some; the assay was immunoSEQ multiplex PCR. The repertoire holds about 1.1 million clones, with approximately 75% as singletons. The specimen was memory CD4+ T cells from PBMCs. Indicated subset: CD45RA-negative fraction. All receptors derive from a man in his late teens or twenties in good health. Some clones in this sample may be carry-over from other donors' samples.

The chain uses TRBV15 and TRBJ1-1; D is unresolved. Trimming left V 1 base short and J 5 bases short, with 17 bases between. Germline V CDR1 and CDR2: LNHNV, YYDKDF (reference sequence). The CDR3 extends over 16 amino acids. CDR3 protein: CATSRGIDPSGTEAFF. In DNA form, the CDR3 reads TGTGCCACCAGCAGAGGAATAGACCCCTCAGGAACTGAAGCTTTCTTT. The variable domain in full, completed from reference TRBV15 and TRBJ1-1, reads DAMVIQNPRYQVTQFGKPVTLSCSQTLNHNVMYWYQQKSSQAPKLLFHYYDKDFNNEADTPDNFQSRRPNTSFCFLDIRSPGLGDTAMYLCATSRGIDPSGTEAFFGQGTRLTVV.

The chain carries TRBV28 and TRBJ1-2; D remains ambiguous. The CDR3 runs 15 residues. CDR1 and CDR2 from the germline V gene are MDHEN and SYDVKM. Trimming cost V 3 bases and J 2 bases, with 13 bases left between them. The CDR3 reads CASSFLRTANYGYTF. In DNA, the CDR3 is TGTGCCAGCAGTTTTCTCCGGACGGCGAACTATGGCTACACCTTC.

In regard to this clone: One base away lies a much larger clone, so this may be a sequencing read error. The chain uses TRBV2 and TRBJ1-2; D is possibly TRBD1 (5 bases). CDR3 length: 12 amino acids. The germline V gene has CDR1 SNHLY and CDR2 FYNNEI. V was cut by 8 bases and J by 4 bases, with 11 bases left in between. In nucleotides, the CDR3 is TGTGCCAGCGACAGTGAAGGCTATGGCTACACCTTC. Translation: CASDSEGYGYTF.

As regards this clone: Other DNA variants within this sample encode the same CDR3. The chain recombines TRBV5-1 with TRBJ1-1, with D possibly being TRBD1 (6 bases). There are 14 residues in the CDR3. Trimming took 3 bases from V and 2 from J, leaving 11 bases between them. Germline-derived CDR1 and CDR2 are SGHRS and YFSETQ. CDR3 in DNA: TGCGCCAGCAGCTCACAGGGTGGTAACACTGAAGCTTTCTTT. Protein product: CASSSQGGNTEAFF.

This clone occurred a few times. This specimen includes other DNA sequences encoding the same CDR3. The rearrangement uses TRBV27 and TRBJ2-1; D unresolved. This CDR3 contains 13 residues. Germline-derived CDR1 and CDR2 are MNHEY and SMNVEV (reference sequence). Trimming removed 3 bases at V and 6 bases at J, with 9 bases between. Written as DNA, the CDR3 is TGTGCCAGCAGTTTCCTCTCGGGCAATGAGCAGTTCTTC. Its protein product is CASSFLSGNEQFF.

This clone appeared a few times. Written as DNA, the CDR3 is TGTGCCTGGAGGGCCCGGACAGGGGGGATGAACACTGAAGCTTTCTTT. Translating gives CAWRARTGGMNTEAFF. V is TRBV30 and J is TRBJ1-1, with 10 bases lining up with TRBD1. The ends lost 3 bases at V and 0 bases at J; junction bases unmatched: 7. CDR3 size: 16 residues. Germline CDR1 and CDR2: GTSNPN and SVGIG (reference sequence).

This clone was seen only a few times. This chain joins TRBV18 and TRBJ2-2; D is possibly TRBD2 (5 bases). The CDR3 has 17 amino acids. Germline-derived CDR1 and CDR2 are KGHSH and LQKENI. Trimming stripped 0 bases from V and 4 bases from J, with 15 bases between. As DNA, the CDR3 is TGTGCCAGCTCACCACCGACGGGATTATTGGGCACCGGGGAGCTGTTTTTT. Protein product: CASSPPTGLLGTGELFF.

There are a few counts of this clone. The sample has other DNA sequences that encode this CDR3 too. The V call is TRBV5-1, the J call TRBJ2-5, with 8 bases that match TRBD1. J gave up 5 bases and V 4 bases, and 10 bases lay outside the gene matches. The CDR3 is 15 amino acids. Per germline, CDR1 SGHRS and CDR2 YFSETQ. The CDR3 coding sequence is TGCGCCAGCAGCGACCCCCAGGGGGCAGGGGAGACCCAGTACTTC. It is translated as CASSDPQGAGETQYF.

CDR3 sequence (DNA): TGTGCCAGCAGCGTCGGACCGGGACTAGCGGGAGGGCGCGACACCGGGGAGCTGTTTTTT. It is translated as CASSVGPGLAGGRDTGELFF. This rearrangement joins TRBV9 to TRBJ2-2; 16 positions agree with TRBD2. Germline loops: CDR1 SGDLS, CDR2 YYNGEE. This CDR3 has 20 amino acids. V trimming: 2 bases; J trimming: 3 bases; junction bases outside the gene matches: 10.

This rearrangement joins TRBV7-3 to TRBJ2-3, with D hard to call. V lost 5 bases and J lost 6, with 9 bases in between. This CDR3 spans 12 amino acids. CDR1 and CDR2 (germline): SGHTA, FQGTGA. CDR3: CASSPDTDTQYF. In DNA, the CDR3 is TGTGCCAGCAGCCCTGATACGGATACGCAGTATTTT.

The CDR3 DNA is TGCGCCAGCAGCTTCGGGGGTAACGAGCAGTACTTC. This encodes CASSFGGNEQYF. V usage is TRBV5-1 and J usage is TRBJ2-7, with D maybe TRBD2 (6 bases). Germline CDR1 SGHRS, CDR2 YFSETQ. The V end was cut by 2 bases, the J end by 5 bases, with 8 bases between. CDR3 length equals 12 residues.

This chain uses TRBV4-1 with TRBJ1-1; TRBD1 aligns across 8 bases. V lost 7 bases to trimming and J lost 4 bases; unmatched junction nucleotides: 11. The germline gives CDR1 MGHRA, CDR2 YSYEKL. This CDR3 contains 15 residues. DNA for the CDR3: TGCGCCAGCAATCACCCCGGGACAGGCCGCACTGAAGCTTTCTTT. Translated, it gives CASNHPGTGRTEAFF.

The chain is built from TRBV6-5 and TRBJ1-5; no reliable D call. CDR3 length equals 15 residues. Between the trimmed V and J ends, which lost 0 bases and 2 bases, there was a span of 8 bases. In germline, CDR1 is MNHEY, CDR2 SVGAGI. DNA for the CDR3: TGTGCCAGCAGTTACTCGGTGATAGGCAATCAGCCCCAGCATTTT. Translation: CASSYSVIGNQPQHF.

The rearrangement uses TRBV6-6 and TRBJ1-4, with D uncertain. This CDR3 contains 12 residues. Trimming took off 9 bases at V and 6 bases at J, with 11 bases between the two ends. The V gene's germline CDR1 is MNHNY and CDR2 SVGAGI (reference sequence). The DNA for the CDR3 is TGTGCCAGTAGGGCGGGCCATGAAAAACTGTTTTTT. Translation: CASRAGHEKLFF.

In this sample, this clone turned up a few times. A much larger clone is a single base away; this may be a read error. The identical CDR3 is also encoded by other nucleotide sequences in the sample. This chain connects TRBV19 to TRBJ1-5, with D uncertain. CDR3 length: 14 residues. Germline V gene sequence: CDR1 LNHDA, CDR2 SQIVND (reference sequence). The V and J ends lost 1 base and 4 bases respectively, with 8 bases between them. The CDR3 protein is CASSIGTGNQPQHF. The CDR3 nucleotides are TGTGCCAGTAGTATAGGGACGGGGAATCAGCCCCAGCATTTT.

This clone came up once. The chain uses TRBV7-7 and TRBJ2-3; 8 nucleotides agree with TRBD1. Germline V gives CDR1 SSHAT, CDR2 FNYEAQ (reference sequence). The junction had 8 bases not matched to a gene; V was cut back by 6 bases and J by 9 bases. CDR3 length equals 13 residues. As DNA, the CDR3 is TGTGCCAGCAGTCCGGGGCAGGGGGCAACGCAGTATTTT. Amino acids: CASSPGQGATQYF.

This clone was counted a single time. The rearrangement links TRBV11-2 to TRBJ2-6, with D unresolved. The CDR3 has 13 amino acids. V was shortened by 1 base and J by 11 bases, with 9 bases between the two germline ends. From germline, CDR1 is SGHAT and CDR2 FQNNGV. The CDR3 nucleotides read TGTGCCAGCAGCTTAGCTGGTAAGGACGTCCTGACTTTC. Translation: CASSLAGKDVLTF.

The chain joins TRBV29-1 to TRBJ1-4; 8 bases are a match to TRBD1. The CDR3 covers 14 residues. Trimming removed 6 bases from V and 6 bases from J; junction bases left unmatched: 9. From germline, CDR1 is SQVTM and CDR2 ANQGSEA. The CDR3 sequence is CSVVQGVPYEKLFF. CDR3 in DNA: TGCAGCGTCGTACAGGGGGTGCCCTATGAAAAACTGTTTTTT.

The chain uses TRBV29-1 and TRBJ1-5; 8 bases match TRBD1. In germline, CDR1 is SQVTM, CDR2 ANQGSEA. The CDR3 is 15 amino acids. J was trimmed by 0 bases and V by 6 bases; bases with no gene match: 7. The CDR3 bases are TGCAGCGTGGCGGTACAGGGGGATAGCAATCAGCCCCAGCATTTT. Translated, it gives CSVAVQGDSNQPQHF.

This chain joins TRBV7-9 and TRBJ1-4, with 7 bases fitting TRBD1. Germline V gene lookup returns CDR1 SEHNR and CDR2 FQNEAQ (reference sequence). The J segment lost 8 bases and the V segment lost 5 bases, leaving 8 bases of the junction unmatched. This CDR3 comprises 14 residues. CDR3 nucleotide sequence: TGTGCCAGCAGCAATAGACAGGGAACAGAAAAACTGTTTTTT. This gives the protein CASSNRQGTEKLFF.

This clone showed up just a few times. The rearrangement links TRBV15 to TRBJ1-1; D remains ambiguous. Germline CDR1 reads LNHNV; CDR2 reads YYDKDF (reference sequence). V was trimmed by 5 bases and J by 4 bases, leaving 11 bases between them. The CDR3 covers 13 residues. The CDR3 loop is CATSPRDFTEAFF. The CDR3 nucleotides read TGTGCCACCAGCCCCCGGGATTTCACTGAAGCTTTCTTT.

This rearrangement joins TRBV11-2 to TRBJ1-5; TRBD1 aligns across 9 bases. Trimming cost V 2 bases and J 4 bases; bases outside gene matches: 3. This CDR3 spans 15 amino acids. Germline assignment: CDR1 SGHAT and CDR2 FQNNGV. The chain's CDR3 is CASSLSGTGNQPQHF. CDR3 DNA sequence: TGTGCCAGCAGCTTATCCGGGACAGGGAATCAGCCCCAGCATTTT. The full variable domain, rest sourced from reference TRBV11-2 and TRBJ1-5, is EAGVAQSPRYKIIEKRQSVAFWCNPISGHATLYWYQQILGQGPKLLIQFQNNGVVDDSQLPKDRFSAERLKGVDSTLKIQPAKLEDSAVYLCASSLSGTGNQPQHFGDGTRLSIL.

In its sample, this clone was seen a few times. The chain has TRBV7-2 and TRBJ2-5; 9 bases map to TRBD2. The CDR3 loop spans 14 amino acids. V shed 6 bases and J 5 bases; nucleotides not matched to a gene: 7. Germline V gene lookup returns CDR1 SGHTA and CDR2 FQGNSA. CDR3 in amino acids: CASRRREGRETQYF. The CDR3, as DNA: TGTGCCAGCAGAAGGCGGGAGGGCCGTGAGACCCAGTACTTC. Combining the CDR3 with reference TRBV7-2 and TRBJ2-5 gives the whole variable domain GAGVSQSPSNKVTEKGKDVELRCDPISGHTALYWYRQSLGQGLEFLIYFQGNSAPDKSGLPSDRFSAERTGGSVSTLTIQRTQQEDSAVYLCASRRREGRETQYFGPGTRLLVL.

The rearrangement joins TRBV7-2 to TRBJ2-7, with D possibly TRBD1 on 7 matching bases. The CDR3 contains 14 residues. V lost 2 bases to trimming and J lost 5 bases, with 13 bases between them. CDR1 and CDR2 (germline): SGHTA, FQGNSA. CDR3 protein: CASSLNRGGHEQYF. The CDR3 DNA sequence: TGTGCCAGCAGCTTAAACAGGGGAGGACACGAGCAGTACTTC.

This clone was counted once. The rearrangement joins TRBV28 to TRBJ2-7; 7 bases agree with TRBD2. CDR3 length: 13 residues. In germline, CDR1 is MDHEN, CDR2 SYDVKM. Trimming removed 3 bases from V and 9 bases from J; junction bases left unmatched: 8. DNA for the CDR3: TGTGCCAGCAGTTTGGGAGGGCCTACGAGGCAGTACTTC. Translated: CASSLGGPTRQYF.

This clone was detected ten times or more. This specimen includes other DNA sequences encoding the same CDR3. The J gene is TRBJ1-2, the V gene TRBV30, with D possibly being TRBD1 (6 bases). CDR3 length equals 14 residues. V gave up 4 bases and J gave up 0 bases, with 12 bases separating them. Germline V CDR1 and CDR2: GTSNPN, SVGIG (reference sequence). CDR3 bases: TGTGCCTGGAAACGGACAGCCTCTAACTATGGCTACACCTTC. Amino acid sequence: CAWKRTASNYGYTF. Full variable domain (rest looked up from reference TRBV30 and TRBJ1-2): SQTIHQWPATLVQPVGSPLSLECTVEGTSNPNLYWYRQAAGRGLQLLFYSVGIGQISSEVPQNLSASRPQDRQFILSSKKLLLSDSGFYLCAWKRTASNYGYTFGSGTRLTVV.

The rearrangement uses TRBV7-2 and TRBJ2-2; either TRBD1 or TRBD2 may supply D (5 bases each). CDR1 and CDR2 from the germline V gene are SGHTA and FQGNSA. The CDR3 has 14 residues. V lost 5 bases and J 6 bases, leaving 13 bases between the germline ends. The CDR3 DNA sequence: TGTGCCAGCAGCGCCGGGACGACGTCCGGGGAGCTGTTTTTT. Translated: CASSAGTTSGELFF.

This clone appeared a few times. V is TRBV13 and J is TRBJ2-1, with TRBD2 matching 7 bases. Germline V lookup: CDR1 PRHDT, CDR2 FYEKMQ (reference sequence). With 5 bases clipped from V and 2 bases from J, the junction kept 9 bases outside the gene matches. This CDR3 is built from 16 residues. The CDR3 loop reads CASSTSLLATYNEQFF. In nucleotides, the CDR3 is TGTGCCAGCAGCACCTCTCTACTAGCGACCTACAATGAGCAGTTCTTC.

V is TRBV5-4 and J is TRBJ2-1; D is unclear. Germline V lookup: CDR1 SGHNT, CDR2 YYREEE (reference sequence). The CDR3 loop spans 14 amino acids. V was pared by 0 bases and J by 2 bases, with 6 bases between. CDR3 region: CASSLATTYNEQFF. CDR3 nucleotide sequence: TGTGCCAGCAGCTTGGCCACGACCTACAATGAGCAGTTCTTC.

Points on this clone: An end of the junction does not agree with germline; a read error may underlie this. Other DNA sequences in the sample encode the same CDR3. This sequence joins TRBV7-6 and TRBJ1-2; D gene ambiguous. This CDR3 has 13 residues. CDR1 is SGHVS and CDR2 is FNYEAQ in the germline V gene. CDR3 nucleotide sequence: TGCGCCAGCAGCTTAGGCCGGAACTATGGCTACACCTTC. Amino acids: CASSLGRNYGYTF.

This chain joins TRBV5-1 and TRBJ2-3; D perhaps matches TRBD2 (5 bases). Trimming took off 4 bases at V and 5 bases at J, with 14 bases between the two ends. The CDR3 spans 14 residues. The V gene's germline CDR1 is SGHRS and CDR2 YFSETQ. The CDR3 here is CASSLLGGGDTQYF. The CDR3 DNA reads TGCGCCAGCAGCCTTCTCGGCGGAGGAGATACGCAGTATTTT.

The chain couples TRBV19 to TRBJ2-2, with D unresolved. V was clipped by 7 bases and J by 1 base, with 10 bases between them. Germline V gives CDR1 LNHDA, CDR2 SQIVND (reference sequence). The CDR3 has 14 residues. The CDR3 DNA is TGTGCCAGTATGTGGCTGTGGAACACCGGGGAGCTGTTTTTT. Translated, it gives CASMWLWNTGELFF.